Below, 14 T cell receptor beta chains from the same sample are listed, as sequenced in a study of blood T cells in healthy people across ages (dated by TCRdb to about 2015). Receptor amplification or capture employed 5' RACE. Sequencing relied on an Illumina HiSeq 2500. A second PCR of roughly 6 to 11 cycles was run with a J-beta primer mix and a sample-barcoded 5' primer. TCRdb's own reprocessing of the public reads used fastp at Q25 and MiXCR and kept productive beta chains. Each entry is one CDR3 protein sequence, shown with its most common DNA and genes. The sample data list approximately 1.5 million distinct CDR3 sequences, and around 36% of these were observed just once. In total, the top ten clones hold around 11% of the sample. Sequencing was done on a sample of blood. All receptors derive from a woman in her 30s in good health.

The genes are TRBV30 and TRBJ2-4, with D perhaps matching TRBD2 (6 bases). TRBJ2-7 matches the DNA end more closely, so the J call is doubtful. CDR3 length equals 16 residues. Germline CDR1 GTSNPN, CDR2 SVGIG (reference sequence). The CDR3 DNA follows: TGTGCCTGGAGGGACCTCGGGGGTCCGGGAAACTACGAGCAGTACTTC. It is translated as CAWRDLGGPGNYEQYF.

A note on this clonotype: One base away lies a much larger clone, so this may be a sequencing read error. The chain employs TRBV6-6 and TRBJ1-2, with 7 nucleotides matching TRBD1. There are 13 residues in the CDR3. Germline V gives CDR1 MNHNY, CDR2 SVGAGI (reference sequence). In DNA, the CDR3 is TGTGCCCGCAGTTTCCAACAGGGGAGCGGCTACACCTTC. This codes for CARSFQQGSGYTF.

The count of this clonotype is one. V and J are TRBV6-2 or TRBV6-3 and TRBJ2-1; 11 positions match TRBD2. V was clipped by 6 bases and J by 6 bases; unmatched bases: 7. The germline V gene encodes CDR1 MNHEY and CDR2 SVGEGT. The CDR3 runs to 15 residues. In nucleotides, the CDR3 is TGTGCCAGCAGCATGGATCTAGCGGGAGGCAATGAGCAGTTCTTC. Translation: CASSMDLAGGNEQFF.

This clonotype was seen more than once but under ten times. The J gene is TRBJ2-3, the V gene TRBV20-1; 10 bases align to TRBD2. Germline V gene lookup returns CDR1 DFQATT and CDR2 SNEGSKA (reference sequence). The CDR3 contains 15 residues. V shed 3 bases and J 3 bases; nucleotides not matched to a gene: 6. Here the CDR3 DNA reads TGCAGTGCTAGGACGGGGACTAGCGTTACAGATACGCAGTATTTT. The encoded protein is CSARTGTSVTDTQYF.

This clonotype was seen a handful of times. The J gene is TRBJ1-3, the V gene TRBV10-3; TRBD1 is a possible D gene (6 bases). Germline V lookup: CDR1 ENHRY, CDR2 SYGVKD. The CDR3 has 15 amino acids. With 3 bases removed from V and 4 bases from J, the gap between germline ends came to 13 bases. The CDR3 DNA follows: TGTGCCATCAGTGACCCTGACAGGCCAGGAAACACCATATATTTT. Encoded protein: CAISDPDRPGNTIYF.

This chain uses TRBV20-1 with TRBJ2-7; a possible D gene is TRBD2 (5 bases). V shed 6 bases and J shed 3 bases, with 24 bases lying between them. The CDR3 has 16 amino acids. In germline, CDR1 is DFQATT, CDR2 SNEGSKA (reference sequence). CDR3 in amino acids: CSAPANGAGGLYEQYF. The CDR3 DNA reads TGCAGTGCCCCCGCAAATGGTGCAGGTGGACTCTACGAGCAGTACTTC.

Note on this clonotype: Its ends do not fully match the called genes, so a read error is possible. V and J are TRBV5-1 and TRBJ2-7; D gene unclear. Per germline, CDR1 SGHRS and CDR2 YFSETQ. The CDR3 consists of 13 residues. The CDR3 DNA is TGCGCCCGCAGCCCCGAGGCCTCGCGCGAACAGTACTTC. It encodes CARSPEASREQYF.

This clonotype showed up many times. V gene TRBV29-1 combines with J gene TRBJ2-1; possibly TRBD1 for D (8 bases). The CDR3 has 13 amino acids. Germline-derived CDR1 and CDR2 are SQVTM and ANQGSEA. V lost 7 bases and J 12 bases, leaving 22 bases between the germline ends. The CDR3 DNA follows: TGCAGCGCCGGGACAGGAGATCCGGGGGGGCAGTTCTTC. It yields the protein CSAGTGDPGGQFF.

V and J are TRBV3-1 and TRBJ2-2, with D possibly matching TRBD1 (7 bases). Trimming took 0 bases from V and 5 from J, leaving 19 bases between them. Germline values: CDR1 LGHDT, CDR2 YNNKEL (reference sequence). This CDR3 contains 18 residues. CDR3 protein: CASSQDAKIPGGTGELFF. The CDR3 nucleotides are TGTGCCAGCAGCCAAGATGCTAAAATACCAGGGGGGACCGGGGAGCTGTTTTTT.

This clonotype has just a few counts. Possible read error: a much larger clone is one base away. The DNA for the CDR3 is TGTACCAGCAGTCCCGGACAGAGCACAGATACGCAGTATTTT. Amino acids: CTSSPGQSTDTQYF. The V and J genes are TRBV7-3 and TRBJ2-3; weak D call: TRBD1 (6 bases). CDR1 and CDR2 from the germline V gene are SGHTA and FQGTGA. The CDR3 runs 14 residues.

This clonotype occurred a few times. The chain carries TRBV6-6 and TRBJ1-6, with D possibly TRBD1 on 5 matching bases. Germline values: CDR1 MNHNY, CDR2 SVGAGI (reference sequence). Trimming removed 5 bases at V and 9 bases at J, with 17 bases between. This CDR3 contains 15 residues. CDR3 in amino acids: CASSRGGEPVSPLHF. DNA for the CDR3: TGTGCCAGCAGTCGCGGGGGAGAACCTGTTTCACCCCTCCACTTT.

Only a few counts were recorded for this clonotype. This chain links TRBV6-4 with TRBJ1-1, with no clear D. Germline values: CDR1 MRHNA, CDR2 SNTAGT. This CDR3 is 13 amino acids long. V was trimmed by 4 bases and J by 1 base, leaving 7 bases between them. CDR3 in DNA: TGTGCCAGCAGTGCTTACAGGAACACTGAAGCTTTCTTT. It specifies CASSAYRNTEAFF.

This clonotype was picked up a small number of times. This chain joins TRBV7-2 and TRBJ1-5; D perhaps matches TRBD1 (6 bases). V lost 4 bases to trimming and J lost 3 bases, with 13 bases between them. Germline V gene sequence: CDR1 SGHTA, CDR2 FQGNSA. This CDR3 comprises 15 residues. CDR3: CASSSWQGLNQPQHF. In DNA form, the CDR3 reads TGTGCCAGCAGCTCCTGGCAGGGGCTCAATCAGCCCCAGCATTTT. The full variable domain, with the rest looked up from reference TRBV7-2 and TRBJ1-5, is GAGVSQSPSNKVTEKGKDVELRCDPISGHTALYWYRQSLGQGLEFLIYFQGNSAPDKSGLPSDRFSAERTGGSVSTLTIQRTQQEDSAVYLCASSSWQGLNQPQHFGDGTRLSIL.

This clonotype appeared many times. This chain joins TRBV10-3 and TRBJ1-2; a possible D gene is TRBD1 (5 bases). This CDR3 is 15 amino acids long. CDR1 is ENHRY, CDR2 SYGVKD, per germline. V lost 3 bases, J lost 4 bases, and 15 bases lay in between. The CDR3: CAISDQGPFGYGYTF. Here the CDR3 DNA reads TGTGCCATCAGTGATCAGGGACCTTTTGGCTATGGCTACACCTTC.